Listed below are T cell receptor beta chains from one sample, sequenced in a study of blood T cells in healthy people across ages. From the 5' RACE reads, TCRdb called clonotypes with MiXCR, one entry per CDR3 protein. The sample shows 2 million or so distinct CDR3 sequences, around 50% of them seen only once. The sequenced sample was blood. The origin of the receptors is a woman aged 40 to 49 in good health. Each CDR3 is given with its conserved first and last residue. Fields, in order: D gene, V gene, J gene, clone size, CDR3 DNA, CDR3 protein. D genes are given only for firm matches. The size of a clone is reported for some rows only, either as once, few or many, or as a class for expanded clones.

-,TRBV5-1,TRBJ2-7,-,TGCGCCAGCAGCTACCTAGGGACCTCCAATGAGCAGTACTTC,CASSYLGTSNEQYF
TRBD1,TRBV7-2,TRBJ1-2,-,TGTGCCAGCAGCCTAGGGGGACAGGGTCCCATCTATGGCTACACCTTC,CASSLGGQGPIYGYTF
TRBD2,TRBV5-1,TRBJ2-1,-,TGCGCCAGCAGCCGACCGGGACTAGCGGACAATGAGCAGTTCTTC,CASSRPGLADNEQFF
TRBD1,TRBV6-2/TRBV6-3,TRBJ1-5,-,TGTGCCAGCAGCCCGGGACAGTATAGCAATCAGCCCCAGCATTTT,CASSPGQYSNQPQHF
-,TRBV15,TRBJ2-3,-,TGTGCCACCAGCAGAGATCTCTTCGTTACGCAGTATTTT,CATSRDLFVTQYF
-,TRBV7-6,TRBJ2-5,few,TGTGCCAGCAGCTTAGGACGGGCGGAAAAAGAGACCCAGTACTTC,CASSLGRAEKETQYF
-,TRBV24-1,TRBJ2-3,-,TGTGCCACCGGTATTACAGGGAAAATGGGAGATACGCAGTATTTT,CATGITGKMGDTQYF
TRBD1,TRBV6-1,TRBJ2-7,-,TGTGCCAGCAGTGAAGCCGGGACAGGTTGGGGCAATGAGCAGTACTTC,CASSEAGTGWGNEQYF
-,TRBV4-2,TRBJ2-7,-,TGTGCCAGCAGCCAAGCTATGTGGCGGGACGAGCAGTACTTC,CASSQAMWRDEQYF
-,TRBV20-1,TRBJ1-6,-,TGCAGTGCTAGGCCCGTCGGAGGGCTAGGTTCACCCCTCCACTTT,CSARPVGGLGSPLHF
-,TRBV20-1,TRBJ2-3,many,TGCAGTGCTAGAGACAGGGTGACAGATACGCAGTATTTT,CSARDRVTDTQYF
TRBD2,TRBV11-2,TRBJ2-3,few,TGTGCCAGCAGCCTCTCGCAGGCTAGCGGGGAGGATACGCAGTATTTT,CASSLSQASGEDTQYF
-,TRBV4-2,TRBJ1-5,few,TGTGCCAGCAGCCAAGACCCTCGGGGCAATCAGCCCCAGCATTTT,CASSQDPRGNQPQHF
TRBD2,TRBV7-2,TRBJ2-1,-,TGTGCCAGCAGCCAACCGGGACTAGCGGGGGGGAGTGAGCAGTTCTTC,CASSQPGLAGGSEQFF
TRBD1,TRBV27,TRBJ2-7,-,TGTGCCAGCAGTTTAGGCCCGGGACAGGGGGGCTACGAGCAGTACTTC,CASSLGPGQGGYEQYF
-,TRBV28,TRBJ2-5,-,TGTGCCAGCAGTTTTCATGGGGGAGAGACCCAGTACTTC,CASSFHGGETQYF
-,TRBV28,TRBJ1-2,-,TGTGCCACCCTAGGGGGGGCGAGAGGTGGCTACACCTTC,CATLGGARGGYTF
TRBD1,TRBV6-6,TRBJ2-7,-,TGTGCCAGTGCAGGGGGCGCCTCCTACGAGCAGTACTTC,CASAGGASYEQYF
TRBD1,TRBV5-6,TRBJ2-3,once,TGTGCCAGCAGCTTGGAAGTGACAGGGTTAGTAACAGATACGCAGTATTTT,CASSLEVTGLVTDTQYF
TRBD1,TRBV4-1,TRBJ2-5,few,TGCGCCAGCAGCCTATCCCCCGGGACAGGGTCGGAGACCCAGTACTTC,CASSLSPGTGSETQYF